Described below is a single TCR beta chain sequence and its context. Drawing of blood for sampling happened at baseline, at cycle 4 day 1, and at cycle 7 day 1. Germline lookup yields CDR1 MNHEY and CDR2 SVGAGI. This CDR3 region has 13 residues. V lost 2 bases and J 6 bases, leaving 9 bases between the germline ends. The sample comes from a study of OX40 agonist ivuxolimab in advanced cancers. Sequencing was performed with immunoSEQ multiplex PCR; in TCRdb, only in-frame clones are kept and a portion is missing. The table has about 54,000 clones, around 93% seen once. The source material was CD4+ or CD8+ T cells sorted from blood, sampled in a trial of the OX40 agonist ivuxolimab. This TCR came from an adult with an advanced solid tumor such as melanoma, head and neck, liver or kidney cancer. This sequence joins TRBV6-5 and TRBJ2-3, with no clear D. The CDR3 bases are TGTGCCAGCAGTTACCCCGCACAGGATACGCAGTATTTT. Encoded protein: CASSYPAQDTQYF.